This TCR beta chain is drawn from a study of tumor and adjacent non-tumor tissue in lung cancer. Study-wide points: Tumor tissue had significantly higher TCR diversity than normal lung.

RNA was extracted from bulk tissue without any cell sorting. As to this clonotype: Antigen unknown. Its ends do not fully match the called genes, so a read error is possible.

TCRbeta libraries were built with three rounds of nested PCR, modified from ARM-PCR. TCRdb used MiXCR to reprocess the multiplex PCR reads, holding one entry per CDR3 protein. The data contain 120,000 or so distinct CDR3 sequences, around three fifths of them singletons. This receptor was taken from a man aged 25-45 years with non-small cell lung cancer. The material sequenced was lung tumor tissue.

DNA of the CDR3: TGTGCCAGCAGCCTCAACGGGGGCCACGAACAGTACTTC. Protein: CASSLNGGHEQYF. The chain couples TRBV11-2 to TRBJ2-7, with D possibly being TRBD1 or TRBD2 (6 bases each). The CDR3 totals 13 residues. The germline gives CDR1 SGHAT, CDR2 FQNNGV.